The clone carrying this T cell receptor (beta chain) was found once. This entry comes from a study of blood T cell repertoires in COVID-19. About the research overall: The cDNA or gDNA used as material had been derived from T cells, B-cell-depleted T cells, or PBMCs.

Methods used by the authors: Reference gene primers were amplified, and this amplification served to estimate nucleated cell counts. TCRdb's table, derived via immunoSEQ multiplex PCR, lists solely in-frame clones and lacks some. That table gives V, J and clone size, and the DNA gave D and trimming. The sample carries about 200,000 clones, about 81% recorded once. In germline, CDR1 is SGDLS, CDR2 YYNGEE. The CDR3 extends over 13 amino acids. Trimming at V came to 3 bases and at J to 6 bases, leaving 5 bases not matched to a gene. The sequencing sample was made of peripheral blood. The rearrangement uses TRBV9 and TRBJ1-1, with TRBD1 matching 7 bases. This receptor was taken from a woman aged 80 or over with COVID-19, enrolled during active disease. The CDR3 reads CASSGQGSPEAFF. As DNA, the CDR3 is TGTGCCAGCAGCGGACAGGGTTCCCCTGAAGCTTTCTTT.